Below, 11 T cell receptor beta chains from the same sample are listed, as sequenced in a study of T cells in Graves' hyperthyroidism and ophthalmopathy. What was amplified from RNA transcripts were TCR beta CDR3 regions. An initial round of RT-PCR targeting the TCR CDR3 relied on the HTBI primer set. TCRdb reanalysed the multiplex PCR reads using MiXCR and keeps one entry per CDR3 protein. The sample contains under 300,000 distinct CDR3 sequences, about 15% of which appear only once. The source material was blood. The source is a woman in her fifties or sixties with Graves' hyperthyroidism that later progressed to Graves' ophthalmopathy.

On this clonotype itself: A much larger clone differs by one base, so this may be a read error. V usage is TRBV4-1 and J usage is TRBJ1-1, with D possibly TRBD1 on 5 matching bases. Germline loops: CDR1 MGHRA, CDR2 YSYEKL. CDR3 length: 14 amino acids. The germline V and J ends were trimmed by 3 bases and 7 bases, with 15 bases remaining between them. The CDR3 reads CASSQNGGTIEAFF. The CDR3, as DNA: TGCGCCAGCAGCCAGAATGGGGGGACCATTGAAGCTTTCTTT.

This clonotype was observed a handful of times. The chain employs TRBV27 and TRBJ2-2, with 10 bases identical to TRBD2. The V gene's germline CDR1 is MNHEY and CDR2 SMNVEV (reference sequence). With V trimmed by 3 bases and J by 3 bases, 7 bases remained unmatched. This CDR3 has 17 residues. CDR3 in DNA: TGTGCCAGCAGTTTCTATAGCGGGAGGTTAGACACCGGGGAGCTGTTTTTT. Protein: CASSFYSGRLDTGELFF.

This clonotype was seen many times. The V call is TRBV5-1, the J call TRBJ2-1; 7 positions match TRBD2. Trimming cost V 4 bases and J 10 bases; bases outside gene matches: 8. The CDR3 has 13 amino acids. CDR1 SGHRS and CDR2 YFSETQ come from the germline V gene. CDR3 bases: TGCGCCAGCAGCACGGGGGGTGCGGGAGAGCAGTTCTTC. It translates to CASSTGGAGEQFF.

A few counts support this clonotype. This chain joins TRBV2 and TRBJ2-6; the D gene is possibly TRBD2 (6 bases). This CDR3 comprises 19 residues. Per the germline V gene, CDR1 is SNHLY and CDR2 is FYNNEI. With 3 bases removed from V and 0 bases from J, the gap between germline ends came to 18 bases. The CDR3 nucleotides read TGTGCCAGCAGTGACGCGGGATGGCTAGCGTACTCTGGGGCCAACGTCCTGACTTTC. Its translation: CASSDAGWLAYSGANVLTF.

Comment on this clonotype: A junction boundary mismatches the germline segment, possibly from a read error. V and J are TRBV6-1 and TRBJ2-6; a possible D gene is TRBD2 (7 bases). Germline assignment: CDR1 MNHNS and CDR2 SASEGT. CDR3 size: 22 residues. The CDR3 loop is CASLPREFGVQGGKAGANVLAF. The CDR3 nucleotides read TGTGCCAGCCTCCCGCGGGAGTTTGGCGTACAGGGTGGGAAAGCTGGGGCCAACGTCCTGGCTTTC.

This clonotype was detected a few times. The chain combines TRBV20-1 with TRBJ2-3; weak D call: TRBD2 (7 bases). V lost 5 bases to trimming and J lost 3 bases, with 12 bases between them. This CDR3 contains 13 residues. Germline V gene sequence: CDR1 DFQATT, CDR2 SNEGSKA (reference sequence). The CDR3, as DNA: TGCAGTGCTGGCGGGGGCTGGACAGATACGCAGTATTTT. Its translation: CSAGGGWTDTQYF.

V gene TRBV5-1 combines with J gene TRBJ2-6; D gene ambiguous. The CDR3 is 16 residues long. The germline V and J ends were trimmed by 4 bases and 0 bases, with 11 bases remaining between them. Germline CDR1 SGHRS, CDR2 YFSETQ. The CDR3 DNA is TGCGCCAGCAGCCCAGGTTTGGTCTCTGGGGCCAACGTCCTGACTTTC. Its translation is CASSPGLVSGANVLTF.

The rearrangement joins TRBV19 to TRBJ1-3; 8 positions match TRBD1. With V trimmed by 5 bases and J by 3 bases, 3 bases remained unmatched. Germline CDR1 and CDR2: LNHDA and SQIVND (reference sequence). CDR3 length: 14 amino acids. CDR3 nucleotides: TGTGCCAGTAGTTGGACAGGGAGTGGAAACACCATATATTTT. Translating it yields CASSWTGSGNTIYF.

To note about this clonotype: This clone may be a read error of a much larger clone one base away. This rearrangement joins TRBV27 to TRBJ2-3; a weak D match, TRBD2 (6 bases). Germline CDR1 MNHEY, CDR2 SMNVEV (reference sequence). CDR3 length equals 15 residues. Trimming removed 7 bases from V and 2 bases from J, with 16 bases in between. For the CDR3, the DNA is TGTGCCAGCAAAGTGGGAGGCACTCCCACAGATACGCAGTATTTT. Protein: CASKVGGTPTDTQYF.

J is TRBJ2-7 and V is TRBV3-1; 10 positions agree with TRBD1. Germline V gene lookup returns CDR1 LGHDT and CDR2 YNNKEL (reference sequence). Trimming at V came to 3 bases and at J to 5 bases, leaving 7 bases not matched to a gene. The CDR3 contains 15 residues. The CDR3 is CASSQAGTGVHEQYF. The DNA of the CDR3 is TGTGCCAGCAGCCAGGCCGGGACAGGGGTGCACGAGCAGTACTTC.

A remark on this clonotype: A junction end diverges from the germline sequence, so it may reflect a read error. V usage is TRBV7-9 and J usage is TRBJ1-1; 9 bases agree with TRBD1. The CDR3 is made up of 14 amino acids. Germline CDR1 and CDR2: SEHNR and FQNEAQ (reference sequence). As DNA, the CDR3 is TGTGCCAGCAGCTACGGACAGGGGAACGCTGAAGCTTTCTTT. Amino acids: CASSYGQGNAEAFF.